This T cell receptor beta chain emerged from a study of T cell responses to AZD1222 COVID-19 vaccine. In the study overall: Second doses at about 4 or about 12 weeks were pooled. Notes on the study in general: Once two AZD1222 doses were given, Spike-specific TCR breadth and depth went up. Seropositive AZD1222 recipients at baseline numbered only five or six. White British ancestry dominated among donors, who included more females, and clonal diversity was possibly underestimated.

Points on this clone: Its antigen is not identified.

V was pared by 3 bases and J by 0 bases, with 7 bases of the junction left unmatched. CDR1 is SGHTS, CDR2 YDEGEE, per germline. The CDR3 loop spans 17 amino acids. TCRdb keeps only in-frame clones here, not all; method: immunoSEQ multiplex PCR. The table has roughly 80,000 clones, around nine tenths seen once. The genes are TRBV5-8 and TRBJ2-7; 12 bases line up with TRBD2. The sequence was collected from an adult in good health. Sequenced here: peripheral blood, sampled on day 0 of AZD1222 vaccination. CDR3 sequence (DNA): TGTGCCAGCAGCTCGGGACCGGGACTAGCGGGCTCCTACGAGCAGTACTTC. It codes for CASSSGPGLAGSYEQYF.